This entry is about one T cell receptor beta chain. This sample was taken from a study of blood T cell repertoires in COVID-19. Study at large: Samples representing acute and convalescent COVID-19 were sourced from the United States, Italy and Spain. The cDNA or gDNA used as material had been derived from T cells, B-cell-depleted T cells, or PBMCs.

The V gene end was trimmed by 3 bases and the J gene end by 5 bases; junction bases not matched to a gene: 6. The CDR3 has 15 amino acids. Germline-derived CDR1 and CDR2 are SGHNT and YYREEE (reference sequence). Per the original methods: Nucleated cell number was recorded as an estimate derived from reference gene primer amplification. Produced via immunoSEQ multiplex PCR; TCRdb's table is partial and in-frame only. V and J calls plus clone size are reproduced from that table; the DNA served to infer D and trimming. The sample includes 60,000 to 95,000 clones, approximately 74% seen only once; the top ten take just over 2.5%.

Sequenced: peripheral blood. The chain couples TRBV5-4 to TRBJ2-2; 8 nucleotides align to TRBD2. The sequence derives from a human donor with acute or convalescent COVID-19. The donor label of this sample is uncertain. The CDR3 is CASSSVAGPTGELFF. The CDR3 DNA is TGTGCCAGCAGCTCTGTAGCGGGACCGACCGGGGAGCTGTTTTTT.